These T cell receptor beta chains were read from a single sample in a study of T cell responses to AZD1222 COVID-19 vaccine. The protocol was immunoSEQ multiplex PCR, while the TCRdb copy is restricted to in-frame clones and leaves out a portion. The sample holds under 200,000 clones, approximately 90% seen once. This sample comprised peripheral blood, obtained 28 days after the second AZD1222 dose. These receptors all stem from an adult who received the AZD1222 COVID-19 vaccine. CDR3s include the opening cysteine and the closing phenylalanine or tryptophan. D genes are given only for firm matches. Expanded clones are given a class, and other clones once, few, many or no size at all.

16 | NA | TRBJ1-3 | NA | TRBV3-1/TRBV3-2 | CASSQVAGLDGNTIYF | TGTGCCAGCAGCCAAGTAGCCGGGCTCGATGGAAACACCATATATTTT
15 | NA | TRBJ1-5 | NA | TRBV19 | CASSIGGGPVEPQHF | TGTGCCAGTAGTATTGGGGGAGGTCCCGTTGAGCCCCAGCATTTT
14 | medium-sized | TRBJ1-2 | TRBD1 | TRBV6-5 | CASMRGRGTYGYTF | TGTGCCAGCATGAGGGGCAGGGGGACCTATGGCTACACCTTC
17 | NA | TRBJ2-3 | NA | TRBV5-1 | CASSTGRSQGLTDTQYF | TGCGCCAGCAGCACGGGACGCTCTCAGGGATTGACAGATACGCAGTATTTT
14 | NA | TRBJ1-4 | TRBD1 | TRBV27 | CASSPRQGIGKLFF | TGTGCCAGCAGTCCCAGACAGGGGATAGGAAAACTGTTTTTT
15 | NA | TRBJ2-3 | NA | TRBV6-5 | CASSYKGGPTDTQYF | TGTGCCAGCAGTTACAAAGGGGGGCCGACAGATACGCAGTATTTT
16 | NA | TRBJ1-6 | TRBD1 | TRBV3-1/TRBV3-2 | CASSRYGQGANSPLHF | TGTGCCAGCAGCCGGTACGGACAGGGGGCAAATTCACCCCTCCACTTT
15 | NA | TRBJ2-2 | TRBD1 | TRBV9 | CASSVGTGNTGELFF | TGTGCCAGCAGCGTTGGGACAGGGAACACCGGGGAGCTGTTTTTT
12 | few | TRBJ1-2 | NA | TRBV10-3 | CAIRGGDHGYTF | TGTGCCATCCGCGGCGGGGACCATGGCTACACCTTC
15 | NA | TRBJ1-4 | NA | TRBV5-5 | CASSLWGGTNEKLFF | TGTGCCAGCAGCTTGTGGGGAGGGACTAATGAAAAACTGTTTTTT
13 | NA | TRBJ2-5 | NA | TRBV7-9 | CASSMGPGETQYF | TGTGCCAGCAGCATGGGCCCTGGGGAGACCCAGTACTTC
13 | NA | TRBJ1-1 | TRBD1 | TRBV6-5 | CASSRTGVTEAFF | TGTGCCAGCAGTCGTACAGGGGTGACTGAAGCTTTCTTT
13 | NA | TRBJ1-2 | NA | TRBV5-5 | CASILDGFGGYTF | TGTGCCAGCATCCTGGACGGTTTCGGGGGCTACACCTTC
15 | NA | TRBJ1-6 | NA | TRBV19 | CASSPGGVLGTPLHF | TGTGCCAGTAGCCCCGGGGGCGTTCTAGGCACACCCCTCCACTTT